The rows below give T cell receptor beta chains drawn from one sample of a study of identical twins. TCRdb re-derived calls from the 5' RACE reads in MiXCR, one entry per CDR3 protein. The sample has about 520,000 distinct CDR3 sequences; roughly 21% are singletons. These data also formed part of another study, on T cells expressing NK-cell markers.

The sequencing sample was made of CD4+ T cells sorted from blood. Source of these receptors: a woman younger than 35 in good health. CDR3s include the opening cysteine and the closing phenylalanine or tryptophan. A D gene is named only where the DNA matches it firmly. Clone size is not always given. Where it is, it says once, few, many or a class for expanded clones.

J gene: TRBJ2-1; V gene: TRBV19; D gene: .; clone size: .; CDR3 DNA: TGTGCCAGTAAGTGGGAATCAAACAATGAGCAGTTCTTC; CDR3 protein: CASKWESNNEQFF
J gene: TRBJ1-1; V gene: TRBV7-2; D gene: .; clone size: many; CDR3 DNA: TGTGCCAGCAGCTTAAAGTGGAGGAACACTGAAGCTTTCTTT; CDR3 protein: CASSLKWRNTEAFF
J gene: TRBJ2-5; V gene: TRBV5-1; D gene: .; clone size: many; CDR3 DNA: TGCGCCAGCCGGGTCCAAGAGACCCAGTACTTC; CDR3 protein: CASRVQETQYF
J gene: TRBJ2-3; V gene: TRBV5-6; D gene: .; clone size: .; CDR3 DNA: TGTGCCAGCAGCTTGTTCCCCAACACAGATACGCAGTATTTT; CDR3 protein: CASSLFPNTDTQYF
J gene: TRBJ2-6; V gene: TRBV30; D gene: .; clone size: once; CDR3 DNA: TGTGCCTGGAGTCATGGGTCGGGGAGGACCTCTGGGGCCAACGTCCTGACTTTC; CDR3 protein: CAWSHGSGRTSGANVLTF
J gene: TRBJ2-7; V gene: TRBV7-2; D gene: TRBD2; clone size: .; CDR3 DNA: TGTGCCAGCAGACTGCTAGCGGGCGGATACTACGAGCAGTACTTC; CDR3 protein: CASRLLAGGYYEQYF
J gene: TRBJ2-2; V gene: TRBV5-1; D gene: .; clone size: few; CDR3 DNA: TGCGCCAGCAGCTTGGTCCCCCCAGGGGAGATGAACACCGGGGAGCTGTTTTTT; CDR3 protein: CASSLVPPGEMNTGELFF
J gene: TRBJ2-1; V gene: TRBV5-1; D gene: .; clone size: .; CDR3 DNA: TGCGCCAGCAGCTTGGGCCAGCGTACCCTGGGTAATGAGCAGTTCTTC; CDR3 protein: CASSLGQRTLGNEQFF
J gene: TRBJ2-7; V gene: TRBV20-1; D gene: TRBD2; clone size: .; CDR3 DNA: TGCAGTGCTCCTAGCGGGAGTTCCTCAGGCGAGCAGTACTTC; CDR3 protein: CSAPSGSSSGEQYF
J gene: TRBJ2-3; V gene: TRBV11-2; D gene: TRBD1; clone size: few; CDR3 DNA: TGTGCCAGCAGCTCCTTTGACAGGGCCACAGATACGCAGTATTTT; CDR3 protein: CASSSFDRATDTQYF
J gene: TRBJ1-1; V gene: TRBV3-1; D gene: .; clone size: few; CDR3 DNA: TGTGCCAGCAGTCGTCCGACGGGCACTGAAGCTTTCTTT; CDR3 protein: CASSRPTGTEAFF
J gene: TRBJ2-5; V gene: TRBV7-9; D gene: .; clone size: .; CDR3 DNA: TGTGCCAGCAGCTTAGCTGGGACCCAGTACTTC; CDR3 protein: CASSLAGTQYF
J gene: TRBJ2-7; V gene: TRBV11-3; D gene: .; clone size: .; CDR3 DNA: TGTGCCAGCTCAAACAGAGAGTCCTACGAGCAGTACTTC; CDR3 protein: CASSNRESYEQYF
J gene: TRBJ2-2; V gene: TRBV5-6; D gene: TRBD1; clone size: .; CDR3 DNA: TGTGCCAGCAGCGAGGGGGCAGGGACCGGGGAGCTGTTTTTT; CDR3 protein: CASSEGAGTGELFF
J gene: TRBJ2-2; V gene: TRBV30; D gene: .; clone size: .; CDR3 DNA: TGTGCCTGGAGTACCTACACCACCGGGGAGCTGTTTTTT; CDR3 protein: CAWSTYTTGELFF
J gene: TRBJ2-3; V gene: TRBV2; D gene: TRBD2; clone size: many; CDR3 DNA: TGTGCCAGCACCCTAGCGGGGGGGCGGGCAGATACGCAGTATTTT; CDR3 protein: CASTLAGGRADTQYF
J gene: TRBJ2-3; V gene: TRBV5-1; D gene: .; clone size: few; CDR3 DNA: TGCGCCAGCAGCTTGGGCGGTACAGCAAGCACAGATACGCAGTATTTT; CDR3 protein: CASSLGGTASTDTQYF
J gene: TRBJ1-2; V gene: TRBV20-1; D gene: .; clone size: .; CDR3 DNA: TGCAGTGCGATCAGCACCTTCTATGGCTACACCTTC; CDR3 protein: CSAISTFYGYTF
J gene: TRBJ2-3; V gene: TRBV19; D gene: .; clone size: few; CDR3 DNA: TGTGCCAGTAGAAGTATTTCGCAGGGTGGAACAGATACGCAGTATTTT; CDR3 protein: CASRSISQGGTDTQYF
J gene: TRBJ2-2; V gene: TRBV12-3/TRBV12-4; D gene: .; clone size: .; CDR3 DNA: TGTGCCAGCACCCGAGGGGGGGGTTACACCGGGGAGCTGTTTTTT; CDR3 protein: CASTRGGGYTGELFF
J gene: TRBJ2-1; V gene: TRBV20-1; D gene: .; clone size: .; CDR3 DNA: TGCAGTGCTAGGACGGATGAGCAGTTCTTC; CDR3 protein: CSARTDEQFF
J gene: TRBJ2-5; V gene: TRBV7-9; D gene: TRBD2; clone size: .; CDR3 DNA: TGTGCCAGCAGCCCGATAGGCAGCGGGAGGACCCAGTACTTC; CDR3 protein: CASSPIGSGRTQYF
J gene: TRBJ2-1; V gene: TRBV7-6; D gene: .; clone size: .; CDR3 DNA: TGTGCCAGCAGCCCATGGGGAGGGGGGCAGTTCTTC; CDR3 protein: CASSPWGGGQFF
J gene: TRBJ2-7; V gene: TRBV10-3; D gene: TRBD2; clone size: .; CDR3 DNA: TGTGCCATCAGGGGGACTAGCGGATACGAGCAGTACTTC; CDR3 protein: CAIRGTSGYEQYF
J gene: TRBJ2-6; V gene: TRBV7-2; D gene: .; clone size: .; CDR3 DNA: TGTGCCAGCAGCGAACGGGACTCTGGGGCCAACGTCCTGACTTTC; CDR3 protein: CASSERDSGANVLTF
J gene: TRBJ1-1; V gene: TRBV9; D gene: .; clone size: .; CDR3 DNA: TGTGCCAGCAGCGGGACAGATACCAGGGGTGAAGCTTTCTTT; CDR3 protein: CASSGTDTRGEAFF
J gene: TRBJ1-2; V gene: TRBV20-1; D gene: .; clone size: .; CDR3 DNA: TGCAGTGCTAGAGTAATGGACGGCCCGCTCTACTATGGCTACACCTTC; CDR3 protein: CSARVMDGPLYYGYTF
J gene: TRBJ2-7; V gene: TRBV12-3/TRBV12-4; D gene: .; clone size: many; CDR3 DNA: TGTGCCAGCAGTTTTGGCTACGAGCAGTACTTC; CDR3 protein: CASSFGYEQYF
J gene: TRBJ2-1; V gene: TRBV29-1; D gene: .; clone size: .; CDR3 DNA: TGCAGCGTCTTCGTGGACGATCCCAATGAGCAGTTCTTC; CDR3 protein: CSVFVDDPNEQFF
J gene: TRBJ1-1; V gene: TRBV27; D gene: .; clone size: .; CDR3 DNA: TGTGCCAGCAGTCCCTTGGGGGGCGTGGACAAGGGTGAAGCTTTCTTT; CDR3 protein: CASSPLGGVDKGEAFF
J gene: TRBJ1-2; V gene: TRBV27; D gene: .; clone size: few; CDR3 DNA: TGTGCCAGTTGGGACCGTGGGGGCTACACCTTC; CDR3 protein: CASWDRGGYTF
J gene: TRBJ2-7; V gene: TRBV3-1; D gene: .; clone size: .; CDR3 DNA: TGTGCCAGCAGCCAAGACTACTTGGCCTACGAGCAGTACTTC; CDR3 protein: CASSQDYLAYEQYF
J gene: TRBJ1-2; V gene: TRBV12-3/TRBV12-4; D gene: TRBD1; clone size: .; CDR3 DNA: TGTGCCAGCACCGTCAGGGGGGTCTATGGCTACACCTTC; CDR3 protein: CASTVRGVYGYTF
J gene: TRBJ2-1; V gene: TRBV20-1; D gene: .; clone size: .; CDR3 DNA: TGCAGTGCTAGTACTATGGGGGGAGAAGGGTATGAGCAGTTCTTC; CDR3 protein: CSASTMGGEGYEQFF
J gene: TRBJ1-5; V gene: TRBV12-3/TRBV12-4; D gene: .; clone size: .; CDR3 DNA: TGTGCCACCTCGGCGGGGGGCGATCAGCCCCAGCATTTT; CDR3 protein: CATSAGGDQPQHF
J gene: TRBJ2-5; V gene: TRBV24-1; D gene: TRBD2; clone size: few; CDR3 DNA: TGTGCCACCAGTGATGCGACTAGCGGGAGCTTAGAGACCCAGTACTTC; CDR3 protein: CATSDATSGSLETQYF
J gene: TRBJ1-1; V gene: TRBV7-2; D gene: .; clone size: few; CDR3 DNA: TGTGCCAGCAGCAACTCCGGGAACACTGAAGCTTTCTTT; CDR3 protein: CASSNSGNTEAFF
J gene: TRBJ2-1; V gene: TRBV7-2; D gene: TRBD2; clone size: .; CDR3 DNA: TGTGCCAGCAGCTTAATGCTAGCGGGAGGGGAGCAGTTCTTC; CDR3 protein: CASSLMLAGGEQFF
J gene: TRBJ2-2; V gene: TRBV12-3/TRBV12-4; D gene: .; clone size: many; CDR3 DNA: TGTGCCAGCAGGGGACCTCCAGCCGGAAAGCTGTTTTTT; CDR3 protein: CASRGPPAGKLFF
J gene: TRBJ2-7; V gene: TRBV9; D gene: TRBD1; clone size: .; CDR3 DNA: TGTGCCAGCAGCGCTACCGGGACAGGGTTTTACGAGCAGTACTTC; CDR3 protein: CASSATGTGFYEQYF
J gene: TRBJ2-1; V gene: TRBV7-2; D gene: TRBD2; clone size: .; CDR3 DNA: TGTGCCAGCAGCCTTAAAGCGGGACTCAACAATGAGCAGTTCTTC; CDR3 protein: CASSLKAGLNNEQFF
J gene: TRBJ2-1; V gene: TRBV20-1; D gene: .; clone size: .; CDR3 DNA: TGCAGTGCTAGAGGAGGGGACTACAATGAGCAGTTCTTC; CDR3 protein: CSARGGDYNEQFF
J gene: TRBJ2-5; V gene: TRBV29-1; D gene: .; clone size: many; CDR3 DNA: TGCAGCGCCCGTCGGTCAGGGGACGAGACCCAGTACTTC; CDR3 protein: CSARRSGDETQYF
J gene: TRBJ2-3; V gene: TRBV20-1; D gene: TRBD2; clone size: few; CDR3 DNA: TGCAGTGCTAGGTGGCGGGGGGGGCCCTTTGATACGCAGTATTTT; CDR3 protein: CSARWRGGPFDTQYF
J gene: TRBJ2-7; V gene: TRBV7-2; D gene: TRBD1; clone size: .; CDR3 DNA: TGTGCCAGCAGCTTAGTTGGACAGGGGATCCACGAGCAGTACTTC; CDR3 protein: CASSLVGQGIHEQYF
J gene: TRBJ1-1; V gene: TRBV11-3; D gene: .; clone size: .; CDR3 DNA: TGTGCCAGCAGCTATTGGGGCCAGAACACTGAAGCTTTCTTT; CDR3 protein: CASSYWGQNTEAFF
J gene: TRBJ2-1; V gene: TRBV12-3/TRBV12-4; D gene: .; clone size: few; CDR3 DNA: TGTGCCAGCAGTTTATTGGTCTCCAGAACTAATGAGCAGTTCTTC; CDR3 protein: CASSLLVSRTNEQFF
J gene: TRBJ1-1; V gene: TRBV7-2; D gene: TRBD1; clone size: .; CDR3 DNA: TGTGCCAGCAGCTTAAGACAGGGTGGTTCTGGTCGCACTGAAGCTTTCTTT; CDR3 protein: CASSLRQGGSGRTEAFF
J gene: TRBJ2-5; V gene: TRBV20-1; D gene: TRBD2; clone size: .; CDR3 DNA: TGCAGTGCTAGAGGGCTAGCGGGGGGGTCTCGGCCCGTGAGAGAAGAGACCCAGTACTTC; CDR3 protein: CSARGLAGGSRPVREETQYF